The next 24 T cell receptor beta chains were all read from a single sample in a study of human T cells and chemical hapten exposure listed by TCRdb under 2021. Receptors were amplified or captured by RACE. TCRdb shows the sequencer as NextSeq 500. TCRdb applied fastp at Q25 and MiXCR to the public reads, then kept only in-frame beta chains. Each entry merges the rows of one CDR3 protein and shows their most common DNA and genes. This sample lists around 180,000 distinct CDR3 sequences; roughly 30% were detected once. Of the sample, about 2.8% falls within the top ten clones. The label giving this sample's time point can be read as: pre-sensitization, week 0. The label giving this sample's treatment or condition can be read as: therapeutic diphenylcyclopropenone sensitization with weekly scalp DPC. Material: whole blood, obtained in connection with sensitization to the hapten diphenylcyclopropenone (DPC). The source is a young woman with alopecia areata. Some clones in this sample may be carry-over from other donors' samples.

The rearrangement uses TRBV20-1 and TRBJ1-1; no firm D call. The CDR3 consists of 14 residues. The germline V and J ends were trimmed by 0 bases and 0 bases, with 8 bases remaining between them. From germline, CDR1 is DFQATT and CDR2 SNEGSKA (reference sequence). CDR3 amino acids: CSARDNSVNTEAFF. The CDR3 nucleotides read TGCAGTGCTAGAGATAATTCGGTGAACACTGAAGCTTTCTTT.

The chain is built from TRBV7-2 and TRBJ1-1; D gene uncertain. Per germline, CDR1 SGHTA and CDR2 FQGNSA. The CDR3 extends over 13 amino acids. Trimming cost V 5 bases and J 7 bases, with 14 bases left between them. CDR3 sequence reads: CASSTNPRHEAFF. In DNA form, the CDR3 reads TGTGCCAGCAGCACAAATCCCCGGCATGAAGCTTTCTTT.

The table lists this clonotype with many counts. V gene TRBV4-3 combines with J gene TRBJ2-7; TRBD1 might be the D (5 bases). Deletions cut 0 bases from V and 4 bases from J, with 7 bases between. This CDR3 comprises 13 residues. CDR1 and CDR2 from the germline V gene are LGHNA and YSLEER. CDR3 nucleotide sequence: TGCGCCAGCAGCCAAGACAGGGCGTACGAGCAGTACTTC. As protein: CASSQDRAYEQYF.

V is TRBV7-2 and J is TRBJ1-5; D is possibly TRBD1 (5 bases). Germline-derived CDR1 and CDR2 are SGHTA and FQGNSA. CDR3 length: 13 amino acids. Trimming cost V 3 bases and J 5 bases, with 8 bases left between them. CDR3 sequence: CASSLGGYQPQHF. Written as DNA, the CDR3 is TGTGCCAGCAGCTTGGGGGGGTATCAGCCCCAGCATTTT. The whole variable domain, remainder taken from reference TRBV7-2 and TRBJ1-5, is GAGVSQSPSNKVTEKGKDVELRCDPISGHTALYWYRQSLGQGLEFLIYFQGNSAPDKSGLPSDRFSAERTGGSVSTLTIQRTQQEDSAVYLCASSLGGYQPQHFGDGTRLSIL.

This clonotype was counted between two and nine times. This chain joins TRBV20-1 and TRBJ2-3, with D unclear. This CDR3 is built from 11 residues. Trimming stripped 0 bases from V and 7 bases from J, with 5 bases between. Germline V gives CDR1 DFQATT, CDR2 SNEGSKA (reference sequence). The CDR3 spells CSAREVNTQYF. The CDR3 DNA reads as TGCAGTGCTAGAGAGGTCAATACGCAGTATTTT.

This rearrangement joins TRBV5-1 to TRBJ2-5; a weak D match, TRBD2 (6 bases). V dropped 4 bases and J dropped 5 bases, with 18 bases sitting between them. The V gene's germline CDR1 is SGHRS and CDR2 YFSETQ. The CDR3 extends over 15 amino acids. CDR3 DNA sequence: TGCGCCAGCAGCCTTGACTCGGGGGTGATCGAGACCCAGTACTTC. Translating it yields CASSLDSGVIETQYF.

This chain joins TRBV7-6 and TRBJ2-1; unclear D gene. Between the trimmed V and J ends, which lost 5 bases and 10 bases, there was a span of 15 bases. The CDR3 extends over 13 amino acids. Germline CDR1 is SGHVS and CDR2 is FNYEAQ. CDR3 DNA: TGTGCCAGCAGCCCCCTGGCAGAGAGGGAGCAGTTCTTC. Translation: CASSPLAEREQFF.

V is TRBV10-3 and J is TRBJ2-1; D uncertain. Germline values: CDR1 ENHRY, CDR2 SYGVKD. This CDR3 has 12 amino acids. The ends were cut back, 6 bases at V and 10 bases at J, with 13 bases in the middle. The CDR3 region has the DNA TGTGCCATCAGGGAAGAGGTGGGCGAGCAGTTCTTC. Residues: CAIREEVGEQFF.

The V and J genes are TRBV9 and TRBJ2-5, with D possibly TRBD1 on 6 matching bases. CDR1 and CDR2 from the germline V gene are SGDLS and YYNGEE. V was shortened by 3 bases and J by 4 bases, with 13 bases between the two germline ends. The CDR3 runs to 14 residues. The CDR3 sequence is CASSAAQGLETQYF. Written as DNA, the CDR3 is TGTGCCAGCAGCGCCGCCCAGGGGTTAGAGACCCAGTACTTC.

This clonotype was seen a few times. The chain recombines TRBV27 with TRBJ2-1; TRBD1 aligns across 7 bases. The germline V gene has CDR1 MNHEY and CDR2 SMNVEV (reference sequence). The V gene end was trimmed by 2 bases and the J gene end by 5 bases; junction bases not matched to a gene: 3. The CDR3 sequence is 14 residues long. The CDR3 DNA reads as TGTGCCAGCAGTTTAATGACAGGGAACAATGAGCAGTTCTTC. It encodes CASSLMTGNNEQFF.

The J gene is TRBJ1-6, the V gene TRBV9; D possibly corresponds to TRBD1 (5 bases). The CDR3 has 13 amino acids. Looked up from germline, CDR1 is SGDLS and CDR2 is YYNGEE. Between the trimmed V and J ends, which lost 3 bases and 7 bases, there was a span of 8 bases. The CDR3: CASSAAGNSPLHF. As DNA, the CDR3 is TGTGCCAGCAGCGCAGCAGGGAATTCACCCCTCCACTTT.

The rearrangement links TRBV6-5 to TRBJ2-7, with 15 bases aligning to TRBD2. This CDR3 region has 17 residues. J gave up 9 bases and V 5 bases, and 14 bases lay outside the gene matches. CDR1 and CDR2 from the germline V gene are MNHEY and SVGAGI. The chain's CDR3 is CASSPGGLAGGRVGQYF. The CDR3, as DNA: TGTGCCAGCAGTCCCGGGGGACTAGCGGGGGGTCGCGTTGGGCAGTACTTC.

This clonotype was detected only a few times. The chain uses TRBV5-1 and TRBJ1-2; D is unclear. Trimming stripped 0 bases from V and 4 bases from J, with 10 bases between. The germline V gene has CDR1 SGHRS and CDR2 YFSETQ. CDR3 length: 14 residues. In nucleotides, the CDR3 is TGCGCCAGCAGCTTGGAGGGCCAGATCTATGGCTACACCTTC. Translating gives CASSLEGQIYGYTF.

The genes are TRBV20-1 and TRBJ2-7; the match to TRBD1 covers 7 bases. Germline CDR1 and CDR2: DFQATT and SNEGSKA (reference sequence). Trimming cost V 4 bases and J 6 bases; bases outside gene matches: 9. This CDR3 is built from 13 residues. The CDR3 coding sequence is TGCAGTGCTAACCCGACAGGGTCTGGCGAGCAGTACTTC. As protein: CSANPTGSGEQYF.

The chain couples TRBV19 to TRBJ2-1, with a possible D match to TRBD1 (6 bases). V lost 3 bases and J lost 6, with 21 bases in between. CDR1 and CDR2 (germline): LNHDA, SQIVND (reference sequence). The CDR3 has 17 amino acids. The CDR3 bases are TGTGCCAGTAGTATGCCCCCTTATCCGGAACAGGGCAATGAGCAGTTCTTC. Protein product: CASSMPPYPEQGNEQFF. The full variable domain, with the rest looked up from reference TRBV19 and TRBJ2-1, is DGGITQSPKYLFRKEGQNVTLSCEQNLNHDAMYWYRQDPGQGLRLIYYSQIVNDFQKGDIAEGYSVSREKKESFPLTVTSAQKNPTAFYLCASSMPPYPEQGNEQFFGPGTRLTVL.

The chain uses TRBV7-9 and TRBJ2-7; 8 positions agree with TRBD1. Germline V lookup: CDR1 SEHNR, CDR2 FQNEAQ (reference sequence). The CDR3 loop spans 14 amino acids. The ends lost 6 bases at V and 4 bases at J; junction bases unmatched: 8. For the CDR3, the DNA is TGTGCCAGCAGAGGGACAGGTGGGGAGTACGAGCAGTACTTC. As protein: CASRGTGGEYEQYF.

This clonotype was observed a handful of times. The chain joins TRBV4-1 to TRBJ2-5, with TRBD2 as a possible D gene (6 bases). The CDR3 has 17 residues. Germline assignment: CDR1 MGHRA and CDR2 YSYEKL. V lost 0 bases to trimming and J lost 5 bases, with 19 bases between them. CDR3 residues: CASSQDLGGSTGETQYF. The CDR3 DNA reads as TGCGCCAGCAGCCAAGATCTAGGAGGGAGTACGGGTGAGACCCAGTACTTC.

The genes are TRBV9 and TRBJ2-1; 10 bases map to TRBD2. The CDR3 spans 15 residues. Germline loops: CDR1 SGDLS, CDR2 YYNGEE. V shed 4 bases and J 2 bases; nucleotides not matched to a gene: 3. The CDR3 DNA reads TGTGCCAGCAGCATAACTAGCGGGGCCTACAATGAGCAGTTCTTC. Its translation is CASSITSGAYNEQFF.

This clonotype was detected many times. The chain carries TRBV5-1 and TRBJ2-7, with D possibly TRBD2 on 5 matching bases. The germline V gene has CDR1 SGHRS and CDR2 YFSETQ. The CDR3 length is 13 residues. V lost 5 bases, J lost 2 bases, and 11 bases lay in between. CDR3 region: CASSRTAAYEQYF. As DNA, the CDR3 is TGCGCCAGCAGTAGGACTGCCGCCTACGAGCAGTACTTC.

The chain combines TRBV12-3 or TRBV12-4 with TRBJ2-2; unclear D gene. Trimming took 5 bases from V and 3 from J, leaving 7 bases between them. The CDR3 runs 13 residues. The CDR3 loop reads CASSQQDTGELFF. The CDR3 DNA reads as TGTGCCAGCAGTCAGCAAGACACCGGGGAGCTGTTTTTT.

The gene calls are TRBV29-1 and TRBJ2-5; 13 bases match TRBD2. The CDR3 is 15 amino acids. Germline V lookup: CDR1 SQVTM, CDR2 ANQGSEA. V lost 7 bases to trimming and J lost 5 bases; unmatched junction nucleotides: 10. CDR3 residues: CSASALTSGRETQYF. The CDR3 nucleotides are TGCAGCGCCAGCGCGTTGACTAGCGGGAGGGAGACCCAGTACTTC.

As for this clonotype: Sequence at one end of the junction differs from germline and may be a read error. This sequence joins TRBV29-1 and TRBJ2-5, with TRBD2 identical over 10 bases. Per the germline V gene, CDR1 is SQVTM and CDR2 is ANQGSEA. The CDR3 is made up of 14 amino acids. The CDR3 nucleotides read TGCAGCGTTGACAAGCGGGAGGGGGGAGAGGCCCAGTACTTC. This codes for CSVDKREGGEAQYF.

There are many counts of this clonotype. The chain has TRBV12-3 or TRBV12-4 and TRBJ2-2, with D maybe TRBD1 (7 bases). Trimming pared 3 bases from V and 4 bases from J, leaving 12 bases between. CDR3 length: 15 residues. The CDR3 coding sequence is TGTGCCAGCAGTTTCTTCAGGGGGGTCACCGGGGAGCTGTTTTTT. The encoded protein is CASSFFRGVTGELFF.

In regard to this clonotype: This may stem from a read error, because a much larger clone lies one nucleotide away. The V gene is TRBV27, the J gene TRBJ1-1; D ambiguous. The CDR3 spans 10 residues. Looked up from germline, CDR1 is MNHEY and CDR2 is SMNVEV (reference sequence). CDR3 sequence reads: CASRLSKAFF. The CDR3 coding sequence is TGTGCCAGCAGATTATCGAAAGCTTTCTTT.